This T cell receptor (beta chain) stems from a study of T cell repertoires in cytomegalovirus infection (dated by TCRdb to about 2019). Describing the broader study: Recently identified HLA-C-restricted CMV epitopes, whose presentation resists viral immunomodulation, were targeted by peptide stimulations together with well-studied HLA-B-restricted epitopes. Because public TCR beta signatures pointed to carriage of CMV infection together with the matching HLA type, the HLA type of each donor mattered for the analysis. Here is what the overall study found, with its caveats: The ex vivo response was dominated by HLA-C-restricted CMV-specific TCR beta clonotypes, and the single most frequent clonotype in two of eight donors was supplied by these HLA-C-restricted clonotypes. Cumulative frequency of public TCR beta family members discriminated carriers of CMV infection plus the relevant HLA type in this cohort and an independent 352-donor cohort.

With regard to this clonotype: It lacks a known antigen. One base away there is no much larger clone; base qualities are not given.

Reading the label with the study, this specimen's treatment or condition is: in vitro stimulation with specific CMV peptide epitopes to enrich CMV-specific T cells. From its cysteine to its phenylalanine, the CDR3 spans 14 amino acids. Only the CDR3 DNA stays, 42 bases, in frame from base 1. V drops 7 bases and J drops 15 bases, leaving 25 bases in between. Looking up the germline V gene yields CDR1 WSHSY and CDR2 SAAADI. The instrument given in TCRdb is Illumina HiSeq 1500. Using fastp trimming at Q25 and MiXCR clonotype assembly, TCRdb reanalyzed the public sequencing data and kept in-frame beta chains. Rows with a matching CDR3 protein are joined into one entry that keeps the most common DNA and genes. The sample contains some 350,000 distinct CDR3 sequences, roughly 34% of them found a single time. The top ten constitute approximately 13% of the sample.

This TCR derives from a human donor in good health (CMV status not recorded). Some clones in this sample may be carry-over from other donors' samples. Sequences were derived from cultured PBMCs, sampled from culture after CMV antigen stimulation. This chain is built from TRBV10-2 and TRBJ2-1, with the D segment possibly TRBD1 or TRBD2, each aligning over 5 bases. The CDR3 has the sequence CASTRSVSGGGAFF. In nucleotide form, the sequence is TGCGCCAGCACTAGATCCGTGTCTGGGGGTGGAGCGTTCTTC.